The TCR beta chain under discussion was sequenced for a study of CD4 T cells in relation to SARS-CoV-2 and coronaviruses. On this clone itself: Its antigen remains unknown.

The method was immunoSEQ multiplex PCR; TCRdb's version includes in-frame clones alone and lacks a portion of them. Altogether some 28,000 clones are present, around three quarters being singletons, with the ten largest covering roughly 25%. Points from the study as a whole: Roughly three fifths of donors had memory CD4+ clonotypes crossrecognizing SARS-CoV-2 and common cold coronavirus spike.

Unexposed donor CD4+ T cells date from about 2010-2019, before the COVID-19 pandemic. Isolation of CD4+ T cells took place after 10 days in culture. The specimen was CD4+ T cells from PBMCs, cultured in vitro. This TCR came from a human donor in good health.

The CDR3 DNA sequence: TGTGCCAGCAGCCTAAGCGGGGCGGGCGAAGATACGCAGTATTTT. Protein: CASSLSGAGEDTQYF. J is TRBJ2-3 and V is TRBV11-3; 7 bases map to TRBD2. Germline-derived CDR1 and CDR2 are SGHNT and YENEEA. The CDR3 length is 15 residues. V lost 5 bases and J lost 5; bases outside the gene matches: 10. The whole variable domain, remainder taken from reference TRBV11-3 and TRBJ2-3, is EAGVVQSPRYKIIEKKQPVAFWCNPISGHNTLYWYLQNLGQGPELLIRYENEEAVDDSQLPKDRFSAERLKGVDSTLKIQPAELGDSAVYLCASSLSGAGEDTQYFGPGTRLTVL.